This T cell receptor (beta chain) came from a study of a mutant IDH1 vaccine in newly diagnosed glioma. Overall study: Treated patients comprised 62.5% males and approximately 38% females, mean age around 40 years. The earlier regimen, radiotherapy, temozolomide, or both, was most often both.

This clone was seen only once. Its matching antigen is unknown. The CDR3 has 13 amino acids. Germline CDR1 is GTSNPN and CDR2 is SVGIG (reference sequence). Trimming left V 3 bases short and J 1 base short, with 9 bases between. Study-wide points: Vaccination induced immune responses in 93.3% of patients.

The time point is: week 35, safety follow-up. Topical imiquimod was applied with each vaccine dose, which held 300 ug of mutant IDH1 20-mer peptide. Repertoires were generated with immunoSEQ multiplex PCR, while TCRdb's copy carries only in-frame clones and drops some. The table records around 50,000 clones, around 80% of them present only once. The source material was PBMCs, sampled from a glioma patient whose treatment included an IDH1 peptide vaccine. This chain joins TRBV30 and TRBJ2-5; unclear D gene. The sequence was collected from a man between 40 and 49 years old with glioma. The CDR3 nucleotides read TGTGCCTGGAGACCTTCCCCCCAAGAGACCCAGTACTTC. Translating it yields CAWRPSPQETQYF. Full variable domain (outside the CDR3, taken from reference TRBV30 and TRBJ2-5): SQTIHQWPATLVQPVGSPLSLECTVEGTSNPNLYWYRQAAGRGLQLLFYSVGIGQISSEVPQNLSASRPQDRQFILSSKKLLLSDSGFYLCAWRPSPQETQYFGPGTRLLVL.